One sample yielded the 5 T cell receptor beta chains listed below, sequenced in a study of CD8 T cells in ankylosing spondylitis. Via MiXCR, TCRdb re-called the 5' RACE reads, giving one row per CDR3 protein. The sample carries approximately 100,000 distinct CDR3 sequences, more than 20% recorded once. The sample comprised synovial fluid, either unsorted or a sorted T cell fraction (not recorded which). These receptors were collected from a male donor with ankylosing spondylitis.

This clonotype has a count of ten or more. The chain combines TRBV20-1 with TRBJ1-1; a weak D match, TRBD1 (5 bases). CDR3 length: 11 amino acids. Germline V gives CDR1 DFQATT, CDR2 SNEGSKA (reference sequence). The V gene lost 1 base and the J gene lost 8 bases, with 8 bases spanning the gap. In DNA form, the CDR3 reads TGCAGTGCTAGAGTTACAGGAGAAGCTTTCTTT. Translating gives CSARVTGEAFF.

CDR3 loop: CASSQEDTQYF. As DNA, the CDR3 is TGTGCCAGCAGCCAAGAAGATACGCAGTATTTT. V and J are TRBV4-2 and TRBJ2-3; D unresolved. CDR3 length: 11 residues. Germline CDR1 is LGHNA and CDR2 is YNFKEQ. Trimming pared 0 bases from V and 5 bases from J, leaving 0 bases between.

Concerning this clonotype itself: One end of the junction varies from germline; a read error may be responsible. This sequence joins TRBV3-1 and TRBJ2-3, with 13 bases matching TRBD2. The CDR3 contains 18 residues. CDR1 LGHDT and CDR2 YNNKEL come from the germline V gene (reference sequence). This CDR3 reads CASSQGLAGVEALDTQYF. The CDR3 coding sequence is TGTGCTAGCAGCCAAGGACTAGCGGGAGTAGAAGCACTTGATACGCAGTATTTT.

This clonotype was seen more than once but under ten times. The chain recombines TRBV13 with TRBJ2-5, with a weak D call TRBD1 (5 bases). This CDR3 is 16 amino acids long. Deletions cut 5 bases from V and 2 bases from J, with 18 bases between. CDR1 and CDR2 from the germline V gene are PRHDT and FYEKMQ (reference sequence). In nucleotides, the CDR3 is TGTGCCAGCAGCCGATCACTTCAGGGTACACAAGAGACCCAGTACTTC. Its protein product is CASSRSLQGTQETQYF. Full variable domain (rest looked up from reference TRBV13 and TRBJ2-5): AAGVIQSPRHLIKEKRETATLKCYPIPRHDTVYWYQQGPGQDPQFLISFYEKMQSDKGSIPDRFSAQQFSDYHSELNMSSLELGDSALYFCASSRSLQGTQETQYFGPGTRLLVL.

This clonotype has a single count. CDR3 loop: CSVPRTRESYEQFF. The CDR3 DNA reads TGCAGCGTTCCGCGGACTAGAGAGTCGTATGAGCAGTTCTTC. V gene TRBV29-1 combines with J gene TRBJ2-1, with TRBD2 matching over 7 bases. With V trimmed by 5 bases and J by 8 bases, 12 bases remained unmatched. This CDR3 region has 14 residues. In germline, CDR1 is SQVTM, CDR2 ANQGSEA.